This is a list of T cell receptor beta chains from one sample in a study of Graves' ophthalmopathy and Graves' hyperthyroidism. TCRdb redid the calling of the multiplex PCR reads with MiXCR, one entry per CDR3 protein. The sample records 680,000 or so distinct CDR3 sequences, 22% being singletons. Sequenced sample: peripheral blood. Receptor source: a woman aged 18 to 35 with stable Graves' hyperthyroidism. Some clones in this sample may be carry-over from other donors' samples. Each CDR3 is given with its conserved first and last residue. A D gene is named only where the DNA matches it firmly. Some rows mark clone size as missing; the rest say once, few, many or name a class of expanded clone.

TGTGCCAGCAGCGTAGGGGCAGAGGAGACCCAGTACTTC,CASSVGAEETQYF,many,TRBV9,TRBJ2-5,NA
TGTGCCAGCTCACCGGAGGACAGGGGGACTCGAACATTCTTT,CASSPEDRGTRTFF,NA,TRBV18,TRBJ1-1,TRBD1
TGCAGTGCTAGAGATGTACTTCAAGAGACCCAGTACTTC,CSARDVLQETQYF,NA,TRBV20-1,TRBJ2-5,NA
TGTGCCAGCAGTGAAAAGTTCAGGGGAGGTGAGACCCAGTACTTC,CASSEKFRGGETQYF,many,TRBV25-1,TRBJ2-5,NA
TGTGCCACCAGGGACCGGGTAAACACCGGGGAGCTGTTTTTT,CATRDRVNTGELFF,many,TRBV24-1,TRBJ2-2,NA
TGTGCCAGCATCGAACCTAAACTAGCGGAACTACAAGAGACCCAGTACTTC,CASIEPKLAELQETQYF,NA,TRBV6-1,TRBJ2-5,TRBD2
TGTGCCAGCTCGGACAGGGGATACTATGGCTACACCTTC,CASSDRGYYGYTF,NA,TRBV19,TRBJ1-2,TRBD1
TGTGCCAGCAGTTTCATGGACGGTCAGCCCCAGCATTTT,CASSFMDGQPQHF,NA,TRBV12-3/TRBV12-4,TRBJ1-5,NA
TGTGCCAGCGGTGACGGACACTACACCGGGGAGCTGTTTTTT,CASGDGHYTGELFF,NA,TRBV6-1,TRBJ2-2,NA
TGTGCCATCAGTGAGTCCAGGGAACTCCAAGAGACCCAGTACTTC,CAISESRELQETQYF,many,TRBV10-3,TRBJ2-5,NA
TGTGCCAGCAGACACAGGGAAGGCTCACCCCTCCACTTT,CASRHREGSPLHF,NA,TRBV12-3/TRBV12-4,TRBJ1-6,NA
TGTGCCAGCAGCTTGAGCAGCGCTCTGGGCTACACCTTC,CASSLSSALGYTF,NA,TRBV7-9,TRBJ1-2,NA
TGTGCCAGCGTAAGGTGGAGGGGCGGGAAGACTGAAGCTTTCTTT,CASVRWRGGKTEAFF,NA,TRBV6-1,TRBJ1-1,NA
TGTGCCAGCAGTGGGGGGCGGTTCTTT,CASSGGRFF,many,TRBV2,TRBJ1-1,NA
TGTGCCAGCAGCCAAGTTTTAAACAGAAATCAGCCCCAGCATTTT,CASSQVLNRNQPQHF,NA,TRBV4-2,TRBJ1-5,NA
TGTGCCAGCAGTTATGACAGGGGAACCGGGGAGCTGTGTTTT,CASSYDRGTGELCF,few,TRBV6-5,TRBJ2-2,TRBD1
TGTGCCAGCAGGGGGGGGGAGACCCAGTACTTC,CASRGGETQYF,many,TRBV6-1,TRBJ2-5,TRBD2
TGTGCCAGCAGCCCGGGACAGATAGGATATGGCTACACCTTC,CASSPGQIGYGYTF,many,TRBV12-3/TRBV12-4,TRBJ1-2,TRBD1
TGTGCCAGCAGCCGCGAAATAGGCCGGATAGCGGGTAATGGAGAGACCCAGTACTTC,CASSREIGRIAGNGETQYF,NA,TRBV11-2,TRBJ2-5,TRBD2
TGTGCCAGCAGTGGGGATGGAGAGCAGTACTTC,CASSGDGEQYF,many,TRBV6-1,TRBJ2-7,NA
TGTGCCAGCAGGGATAGCGCGTCCTACGAGCAGTACTTC,CASRDSASYEQYF,many,TRBV6-2/TRBV6-3,TRBJ2-7,NA
TGTGCCAGCAGTGGCCGAGGCGGGAGGATCTACGAGCAGTACTTC,CASSGRGGRIYEQYF,once,TRBV2,TRBJ2-7,TRBD2
TGTGCCAGCAGTTACTCTGTCGGCCGGATGAACACTGAAGCTTTCTTT,CASSYSVGRMNTEAFF,NA,TRBV6-5,TRBJ1-1,NA
TGTGCCTCCTGGGGGGAGACCCAGTACTTC,CASWGETQYF,many,TRBV6-1,TRBJ2-5,NA
TGTGCCAGCCCGCGTAAGATGAAGCATTTT,CASPRKMKHF,few,TRBV7-3,TRBJ1-5,NA
TGTGCCAGCAGGACGGGGGGGGCGTCTGGGGCCAACGTCCTGACTTTC,CASRTGGASGANVLTF,many,TRBV12-3/TRBV12-4,TRBJ2-6,TRBD2
TGTGCCAGCAGCATTTACACTGTCGTCCAAGAGACCCAGTACTTC,CASSIYTVVQETQYF,many,TRBV12-3/TRBV12-4,TRBJ2-5,NA
TGTGCCAGCAGTTTAGTGGACGTCACTGAAGCTTTCTTT,CASSLVDVTEAFF,many,TRBV12-3/TRBV12-4,TRBJ1-1,NA
TGTGCCAGCAGTTTAAATACAGGGTGGCACGAGCAGTACTTC,CASSLNTGWHEQYF,NA,TRBV28,TRBJ2-7,NA
TGTGCCATTGGGCACACGGCCTACGAGCAGTACTTC,CAIGHTAYEQYF,NA,TRBV7-8,TRBJ2-7,NA
TGTGCCAGCAGTTACTCGCCCGGCTCTGGGGCCAACGTCCTGACTTTC,CASSYSPGSGANVLTF,many,TRBV6-5,TRBJ2-6,NA
TGTGCCAGCAGTGACGCCGGGAGCTCCTACGAGCAGTACTTC,CASSDAGSSYEQYF,many,TRBV6-1,TRBJ2-7,NA
TGTGCCACCAGCATTATCCTTACCGCTGAAGCTTTCTTT,CATSIILTAEAFF,NA,TRBV15,TRBJ1-1,NA
TGTGCCAGCAGTTTTTGGTCCTACGAGCAGTACTTC,CASSFWSYEQYF,many,TRBV12-3/TRBV12-4,TRBJ2-7,NA
TGTGCCAGCAGTCCGGACAGGATGAGGGAACTGTTTTTT,CASSPDRMRELFF,once,TRBV2,TRBJ1-4,TRBD1
TGCGCCAGCAGGCCGACTAGTGCCGGGGAGCTGTTTTTT,CASRPTSAGELFF,NA,TRBV5-1,TRBJ2-2,NA
TGTGCCAGTAGTGACTGGAACTACGAGCAGTACTTC,CASSDWNYEQYF,many,TRBV6-1,TRBJ2-7,NA
TGTGCCAGCAGTTTACCGGGGACAGGTGTTTACGAGCAGTACTTC,CASSLPGTGVYEQYF,many,TRBV28,TRBJ2-7,TRBD1
TGTGCCAGCAGCCAAGCGGGGACGGCGGATCAGCCCCAGCATTTT,CASSQAGTADQPQHF,few,TRBV4-2,TRBJ1-5,NA
TGTGCCAGCACCCAGGACGGGAGCTCTGGGGCCAACGTCCTGACTTTC,CASTQDGSSGANVLTF,many,TRBV2,TRBJ2-6,NA
TGTGCCAGCAGTGAAGTAGTAGGCGGCCTGAATGGCTACACCTTC,CASSEVVGGLNGYTF,many,TRBV2,TRBJ1-2,NA
TGCGCCAGCAGCTTGGTGGTGGGTGGGGAAGCTTTCTTT,CASSLVVGGEAFF,many,TRBV5-1,TRBJ1-1,NA
TGTGCCAGCAGTTACACCCGGGGGGCCCGCATGTATAATTCACCCCTCCACTTT,CASSYTRGARMYNSPLHF,many,TRBV6-5,TRBJ1-6,NA
TGTGCCAGCAGCGGAGATCGGGGGGTAGATTCACCCCTCCACTTT,CASSGDRGVDSPLHF,many,TRBV13,TRBJ1-6,NA
TGTGCCAGCACCGTACCCATATCTACCGCCACTGAAGCTTTCTTT,CASTVPISTATEAFF,many,TRBV7-2,TRBJ1-1,NA
TGTGCCAGCAGTGCAAATTGGGGGAGGGCCACCACCGGGGAGCTGTTTTTT,CASSANWGRATTGELFF,few,TRBV6-1,TRBJ2-2,TRBD2
TGTGCCAGTACAGGGGGTGATGAAAAACTGTTTTTT,CASTGGDEKLFF,many,TRBV27,TRBJ1-4,TRBD1